Reported below is one T cell receptor beta chain. Its antigen is as yet unknown. This sample is part of a study of molecular identifiers for immune sequencing clone quantification. Looking at the study overall: In replicates, RNA taken from roughly 21,000 or 96,000 naive CD8 cells was divided five ways, and four portions underwent sequencing.

Naive CD8 T cells underwent sorting with the CD8+CD4-CCR7+CD45RA+ definition. TCR libraries were built in bulk with a published protocol and specific TCR primers. Using its own MiXCR run on the PCR reads, TCRdb lists one record per CDR3 protein. The table lists under 600,000 distinct CDR3 sequences, about 21% of them singletons. Broader study findings: Whereas naive cells kept under 1% of molecules in clones above 20 RNA copies, such clones held over 97% in effectors.

This CDR3 contains 15 residues. CDR1 is SGHRS and CDR2 is YFSETQ in the germline V gene. V dropped 0 bases and J dropped 7 bases, with 14 bases sitting between them. The TCR originated in a human donor in good health. Some libraries in this study had Jurkat cell RNA spiked in. This sequence joins TRBV5-1 and TRBJ1-3; D not resolved. The sequencing sample was made of naive CD8+ T cells from blood, with Jurkat cell RNA spiked in. Subset given: FACS-sorted CD8+CD4-CCR7+CD45RA+ naive T cells. CDR3 region: CASSLGPRTINTIYF. CDR3 coding DNA: TGCGCCAGCAGCTTGGGACCACGGACCATCAACACCATATATTTT.